Listed below are T cell receptor beta chains from one sample, sequenced in a study of T cells in Graves' hyperthyroidism and ophthalmopathy. TCRdb re-derived calls from the multiplex PCR reads in MiXCR, one entry per CDR3 protein. There are about 350,000 distinct CDR3 sequences in the sample; approximately 15% occur only once, and about 22% lies in the top ten. What was sequenced was blood. The origin of the receptors is a woman between 25 and 40 years old with Graves' hyperthyroidism. CDR3s include the opening cysteine and the closing phenylalanine or tryptophan. A D gene is named only where the DNA matches it firmly. Expanded clones are given a class, and other clones once, few, many or no size at all.

v_call	d_call	j_call	clone_size	cdr3_aa	cdr3_nt
TRBV5-6	TRBD2	TRBJ2-3	few	CASSFESGSGFADTQYF	TGTGCCAGCAGCTTTGAGAGTGGTAGCGGGTTCGCAGATACGCAGTATTTT
TRBV6-2/TRBV6-3	.	TRBJ1-5	many	CASSYWADQPQHF	TGTGCCAGCAGTTACTGGGCAGATCAGCCCCAGCATTTT
TRBV4-3	.	TRBJ2-3	few	CASSQVGADTQYF	TGCGCCAGCAGCCAAGTTGGGGCAGATACGCAGTATTTT
TRBV11-2	TRBD1	TRBJ2-7	many	CASSSYFRDRGEQYF	TGTGCCAGCAGCTCTTATTTCCGGGACAGGGGCGAGCAGTACTTC
TRBV9	.	TRBJ2-2	.	CASSVQGGTDTGELFF	TGTGCCAGCAGCGTTCAAGGGGGGACGGACACCGGGGAGCTGTTTTTT
TRBV18	.	TRBJ2-1	.	CASSPSPTYEQFF	TGTGCCAGCTCACCATCCCCAACATATGAGCAGTTCTTC
TRBV5-1	.	TRBJ2-2	many	CASSLAIASASGGELFF	TGCGCCAGCAGCTTGGCCATTGCTAGCGCCTCGGGCGGGGAGCTGTTTTTT
TRBV29-1	.	TRBJ2-3	many	CSVRGRPTDTQYF	TGCAGCGTTCGGGGTCGTCCCACAGATACGCAGTATTTT
TRBV6-2/TRBV6-3	.	TRBJ1-5	once	CASSMTSNQPQHF	TGTGCCAGCAGCATGACCTCCAATCAGCCCCAGCATTTT
TRBV20-1	TRBD2	TRBJ2-3	.	CSATLQRDWRTDTQYF	TGCAGTGCTACGCTGCAGCGGGACTGGCGCACAGATACGCAGTATTTT
TRBV15	.	TRBJ2-5	many	CATSRAGGETQYF	TGTGCCACCAGCAGAGCTGGGGGGGAGACCCAGTACTTC
TRBV14	.	TRBJ2-4	many	CASSQLGNIQYF	TGTGCCAGCAGCCAGCTCGGCAACATTCAGTACTTC
TRBV7-3	.	TRBJ2-5	few	CASSLGGEWETQYF	TGTGCCAGCAGCCTAGGGGGGGAGTGGGAGACCCAGTACTTC
TRBV15	TRBD1	TRBJ2-3	many	CATSRDYSPDRATDTQYF	TGTGCCACCAGCAGAGATTACTCCCCGGACAGGGCGACAGATACGCAGTATTTT
TRBV12-3/TRBV12-4	.	TRBJ2-2	few	CASRRADRPLPGTGELFF	TGTGCCAGCAGGAGAGCCGACAGGCCCCTTCCGGGCACCGGGGAGCTGTTTTTT
TRBV20-1	TRBD2	TRBJ2-2	many	CSARKGSGGKWAGELFF	TGCAGTGCCCGCAAGGGGAGCGGGGGTAAATGGGCCGGGGAGCTGTTTTTT
TRBV20-1	.	TRBJ2-2	.	CSARAFLGGELFF	TGCAGTGCTAGAGCCTTCCTTGGGGGGGAGCTGTTTTTT
TRBV20-1	.	TRBJ2-3	many	CSARDRGGVRDTQYF	TGCAGTGCTAGAGATCGAGGCGGGGTCAGGGATACGCAGTATTTT
TRBV6-2/TRBV6-3	.	TRBJ2-1	few	CASHGPSNEQFF	TGTGCCAGCCACGGGCCCTCAAATGAGCAGTTCTTC
TRBV28	TRBD2	TRBJ2-3	many	CASSWTGGGLAGADTQYF	TGTGCCAGCAGTTGGACAGGAGGGGGACTAGCGGGAGCAGATACGCAGTATTTT
TRBV28	.	TRBJ2-5	many	CASSPSGISGVRETQYF	TGTGCCAGCAGTCCCTCAGGGATATCGGGTGTTCGAGAGACCCAGTACTTC
TRBV19	.	TRBJ2-3	few	CASSIPGRADTQYF	TGTGCCAGTAGTATACCGGGACGGGCGGATACGCAGTATTTT
TRBV27	TRBD1	TRBJ2-2	many	CASSRQGAGELFF	TGTGCCAGCAGTCGACAGGGGGCCGGGGAGCTGTTTTTT
TRBV2	.	TRBJ2-7	.	CASSDRPGGDPYEQYF	TGTGCCAGCAGTGACCGGCCAGGAGGGGATCCCTACGAGCAGTACTTC
TRBV6-2/TRBV6-3	TRBD2	TRBJ2-5	many	CASSYARTSETQYF	TGTGCCAGCAGTTACGCCCGGACTAGCGAGACCCAGTACTTC
TRBV4-2	.	TRBJ1-5	.	CASSQDEDLNSNQPQHF	TGTGCCAGCAGCCAAGACGAGGACCTAAATAGCAATCAGCCCCAGCATTTT
TRBV6-1	.	TRBJ1-5	.	CASSPLPPQPQHF	TGTGCCAGCAGTCCCTTACCACCTCAGCCCCAGCATTTT
TRBV6-2/TRBV6-3	TRBD2	TRBJ2-3	.	CASESGGRGGDTQYF	TGTGCCAGCGAATCGGGCGGGAGGGGTGGAGATACGCAGTATTTT
TRBV28	.	TRBJ2-5	many	CASSLVRGTSTTQYF	TGTGCCAGCAGTTTAGTTCGGGGCACCTCTACGACCCAGTACTTC
TRBV7-9	.	TRBJ2-3	many	CASSLAMDTQYF	TGTGCCAGCAGCTTAGCGATGGATACGCAGTATTTT
TRBV7-2	TRBD2	TRBJ2-1	few	CASSSRLAGGLTTYNEQFF	TGTGCCAGCAGCTCTCGACTAGCGGGAGGCTTAACCACCTACAATGAGCAGTTCTTC